Each of the 25 T cell receptor beta chains below was sequenced from the same sample in a study of cytomegalovirus exposure and HLA in healthy donors. In the PCR, 60 Vbeta and 13 Jbeta primers were used. The data were produced by immunoSEQ multiplex PCR, yet TCRdb's version contains in-frame clones alone and is incomplete. This table holds 160,000 or so clones, less than 90% found once. Sequencing was carried out using PBMCs. The receptors were sampled from a man aged 18-30 years in good health and CMV-seronegative.

The chain couples TRBV4-1 to TRBJ2-5; 8 nucleotides match TRBD2. The CDR3 totals 15 residues. Trimming took 0 bases from V and 7 from J; bases not matched to a gene: 7. Germline CDR1 and CDR2: MGHRA and YSYEKL. This chain's CDR3 is CASSQDRGGAGTQYF. The DNA of the CDR3 is TGCGCCAGCAGCCAAGATCGGGGGGGCGCGGGGACCCAGTACTTC.

This clone came up a few times. The rearrangement joins TRBV2 to TRBJ2-1, with TRBD2 identical over 8 bases. Germline trimming cut 7 bases from V and 3 bases from J; bases unmatched to any gene: 8. Germline V gene sequence: CDR1 SNHLY, CDR2 FYNNEI. This CDR3 comprises 15 residues. The CDR3 region has the DNA TGTGCCAGCACCCTTGAGGCGGGGGGCTACAATGAGCAGTTCTTC. This codes for CASTLEAGGYNEQFF.

This clone was recorded only once. The rearrangement uses TRBV25-1 and TRBJ1-2; 7 nucleotides agree with TRBD1. The CDR3 runs 15 residues. The germline V gene encodes CDR1 MGHDK and CDR2 SYGVNS. Unmatched junction bases numbered 5, after V lost 3 bases and J lost 1 base. The CDR3 here is CASSDWDSINYGYTF. Here the CDR3 DNA reads TGTGCCAGCAGTGACTGGGACAGCATTAACTATGGCTACACCTTC.

The chain has TRBV4-1 and TRBJ1-1; no clear D gene. The germline CDR1 and CDR2 sequences are MGHRA and YSYEKL. Trimming shortened V by 0 bases and J by 2 bases, and 7 bases separated the two germline ends. This CDR3 is built from 14 residues. For the CDR3, the DNA is TGCGCCAGCAGCCAAGACCCTACTAACACTGAAGCTTTCTTT. This encodes CASSQDPTNTEAFF.

The CDR3 here is CASSFSDSYTEAFF. CDR3 coding DNA: TGTGCCAGCAGTTTTTCAGACAGTTACACTGAAGCTTTCTTT. The genes are TRBV28 and TRBJ1-1; TRBD1 is a possible D gene (5 bases). CDR1 and CDR2 from the germline V gene are MDHEN and SYDVKM. The germline V and J ends were trimmed by 3 bases and 3 bases, with 11 bases remaining between them. The CDR3 extends over 14 amino acids.

This chain joins TRBV2 and TRBJ2-5, with TRBD2 matching over 7 bases. V trimming: 2 bases; J trimming: 5 bases; junction bases outside the gene matches: 2. In germline, CDR1 is SNHLY, CDR2 FYNNEI. The CDR3 is 13 residues long. CDR3 in DNA: TGTGCCAGCAGTGAAAGGCGGGGGGAGACCCAGTACTTC. Translation: CASSERRGETQYF.

This clone was seen once. The chain combines TRBV29-1 with TRBJ2-6; a possible D gene is TRBD2 (6 bases). CDR3 size: 14 residues. Trimming took off 8 bases at V and 0 bases at J, with 11 bases between the two ends. The germline gives CDR1 SQVTM, CDR2 ANQGSEA. The DNA for the CDR3 is TGCAGCACACGCGGGGACTCTGGGGCCAACGTCCTGACTTTC. Its translation: CSTRGDSGANVLTF.

The chain carries TRBV5-6 and TRBJ1-5; TRBD1 matches at 7 bases. Trimming at V came to 3 bases and at J to 4 bases, leaving 10 bases not matched to a gene. Looked up from germline, CDR1 is SGHDT and CDR2 is YYEEEE. This CDR3 has 16 residues. DNA of the CDR3: TGTGCCAGCAGCTCTCTCAGGGGGGAGGAAAATCAGCCCCAGCATTTT. Amino acid sequence: CASSSLRGEENQPQHF. Full variable domain (missing parts from reference TRBV5-6 and TRBJ1-5): DAGVTQSPTHLIKTRGQQVTLRCSPKSGHDTVSWYQQALGQGPQFIFQYYEEEERQRGNFPDRFSGHQFPNYSSELNVNALLLGDSALYLCASSSLRGEENQPQHFGDGTRLSIL.

The chain joins TRBV30 to TRBJ1-5, with 9 bases that match TRBD1. Germline loops: CDR1 GTSNPN, CDR2 SVGIG (reference sequence). After removal of 6 bases from V and 7 bases from J, the junction contained 7 bases not matched to a gene. This CDR3 has 13 amino acids. CDR3 residues: CACRDRENQPQHF. CDR3 coding DNA: TGTGCCTGCCGGGACAGGGAAAACCAGCCCCAGCATTTT.

The chain recombines TRBV5-4 with TRBJ1-2; weak D call: TRBD1 (6 bases). V was shortened by 2 bases and J by 8 bases, with 13 bases between the two germline ends. Germline V gene data show CDR1 as SGHNT and CDR2 as YYREEE (reference sequence). The CDR3 is 13 amino acids. CDR3 bases: TGTGCCAGCAGCTTTGGGGGGGGCCTCGGCTACACCTTC. It yields the protein CASSFGGGLGYTF.

The chain is built from TRBV5-1 and TRBJ1-5; possibly TRBD1 for D (5 bases). CDR3 length: 13 residues. Germline loops: CDR1 SGHRS, CDR2 YFSETQ. The ends were cut back, 3 bases at V and 5 bases at J, with 9 bases in the middle. This CDR3 reads CASSSDSHQPQHF. CDR3 in DNA: TGCGCCAGCAGCTCAGACAGCCATCAGCCCCAGCATTTT. Filled out from reference TRBV5-1 and TRBJ1-5, the complete variable domain reads KAGVTQTPRYLIKTRGQQVTLSCSPISGHRSVSWYQQTPGQGLQFLFEYFSETQRNKGNFPGRFSGRQFSNSRSEMNVSTLELGDSALYLCASSSDSHQPQHFGDGTRLSIL.

The chain combines TRBV7-8 with TRBJ1-5, with unresolved D. The length of the CDR3 is 16 residues. CDR1 is SGHVS and CDR2 is FQNEAQ in the germline V gene. Trimming took 1 base from V and 4 from J, leaving 14 bases between them. This chain's CDR3 is CASSLGVRQANQPQHF. CDR3 nucleotides: TGTGCCAGCAGCTTAGGGGTCAGGCAGGCAAATCAGCCCCAGCATTTT.

This clone was observed once. This chain links TRBV28 with TRBJ2-5; D is unclear. The CDR3 contains 14 residues. Germline CDR1 MDHEN, CDR2 SYDVKM. V lost 3 bases and J 2 bases, leaving 10 bases between the germline ends. The CDR3 spells CASSFSTAQETQYF. In DNA, the CDR3 is TGTGCCAGCAGTTTCTCTACAGCACAAGAGACCCAGTACTTC.

This clone was observed a handful of times. The rearrangement links TRBV6-6 to TRBJ2-1; possibly TRBD1 for D (5 bases). There are 12 residues in the CDR3. The ends were cut back, 2 bases at V and 10 bases at J, with 9 bases in the middle. Germline values: CDR1 MNHNY, CDR2 SVGAGI (reference sequence). CDR3 amino acids: CASSYGAQEQFF. Written as DNA, the CDR3 is TGTGCCAGCAGTTACGGGGCCCAAGAGCAGTTCTTC.

The chain links TRBV7-2 to TRBJ2-7; perhaps TRBD2 as D (5 bases). The V gene's germline CDR1 is SGHTA and CDR2 FQGNSA. The CDR3 covers 12 residues. Trimming shortened V by 5 bases and J by 5 bases, and 10 bases separated the two germline ends. CDR3 sequence reads: CASSPSSDEQYF. As DNA, the CDR3 is TGTGCCAGCAGCCCTAGTAGCGACGAGCAGTACTTC.

The chain employs TRBV28 and TRBJ1-4, with D possibly being TRBD1 (6 bases). The CDR3 extends over 16 amino acids. Germline loops: CDR1 MDHEN, CDR2 SYDVKM. With 6 bases removed from V and 7 bases from J, the gap between germline ends came to 21 bases. DNA for the CDR3: TGTGCCAGCAGCCCCTGGTTCGCAGGGGCGCTTGAAAAACTGTTTTTT. Translation gives CASSPWFAGALEKLFF.

The chain joins TRBV4-1 to TRBJ2-1, with 8 bases lining up with TRBD2. J gave up 4 bases and V 4 bases, and 15 bases lay outside the gene matches. Germline lookup yields CDR1 MGHRA and CDR2 YSYEKL. CDR3 length: 18 amino acids. CDR3 in amino acids: CASSRGGLAGRSYNEQFF. The CDR3 DNA sequence: TGCGCCAGCAGCCGAGGCGGATTAGCGGGGAGATCGTACAATGAGCAGTTCTTC.

This clone was seen a single time. V usage is TRBV13 and J usage is TRBJ2-5; TRBD2 aligns across 9 bases. The CDR3 length is 16 residues. The V segment lost 6 bases and the J segment 7 bases; nucleotides outside the gene matches: 15. The germline V gene encodes CDR1 PRHDT and CDR2 FYEKMQ (reference sequence). This CDR3 reads CASSSRAGGLVGTQYF. The CDR3, as DNA: TGTGCCAGCAGTTCCCGAGCGGGGGGCCTGGTAGGGACCCAGTACTTC. The full variable domain, with the rest looked up from reference TRBV13 and TRBJ2-5, is AAGVIQSPRHLIKEKRETATLKCYPIPRHDTVYWYQQGPGQDPQFLISFYEKMQSDKGSIPDRFSAQQFSDYHSELNMSSLELGDSALYFCASSSRAGGLVGTQYFGPGTRLLVL.

The V and J genes are TRBV5-1 and TRBJ2-7, with D unclear. The germline gives CDR1 SGHRS, CDR2 YFSETQ. The CDR3 contains 12 residues. V was trimmed by 0 bases and J by 5 bases, leaving 6 bases between them. In nucleotides, the CDR3 is TGCGCCAGCAGCTTGGTCCGAGACGAGCAGTACTTC. Amino acids: CASSLVRDEQYF. Looking up the rest from reference TRBV5-1 and TRBJ2-7 gives the full variable domain: KAGVTQTPRYLIKTRGQQVTLSCSPISGHRSVSWYQQTPGQGLQFLFEYFSETQRNKGNFPGRFSGRQFSNSRSEMNVSTLELGDSALYLCASSLVRDEQYFGPGTRLTVT.

This chain joins TRBV19 and TRBJ1-5, with 8 bases fitting TRBD1. CDR1 is LNHDA, CDR2 SQIVND, per germline (reference sequence). The CDR3 is 15 residues long. Losses at the gene ends were 7 bases for V and 2 bases for J; bases not matched to a gene: 7. The CDR3 region is CASIDRGGGNQPQHF. DNA of the CDR3: TGTGCCAGTATTGACAGGGGTGGAGGCAATCAGCCCCAGCATTTT.

The V call is TRBV5-6, the J call TRBJ2-5, with TRBD1 matching over 11 bases. The CDR3 is 15 amino acids. Germline V gene sequence: CDR1 SGHDT, CDR2 YYEEEE. The ends lost 3 bases at V and 4 bases at J; junction bases unmatched: 5. CDR3 region: CASSYRDRGRETQYF. In DNA, the CDR3 is TGTGCCAGCAGCTACCGGGACAGGGGGAGAGAGACCCAGTACTTC.

The chain joins TRBV20-1 to TRBJ1-2, with D tentatively TRBD1 (5 bases). V was shortened by 4 bases and J by 5 bases, with 8 bases between the two germline ends. CDR1 is DFQATT, CDR2 SNEGSKA, per germline (reference sequence). The CDR3 totals 11 residues. The CDR3 coding sequence is TGCAGTGCTAACAGGTTTTATGGCTACACCTTC. Translated, it gives CSANRFYGYTF.

The chain couples TRBV28 to TRBJ2-7; TRBD1 matches 10 bases. CDR3 length: 15 residues. V dropped 6 bases and J dropped 3; count of bases not matched to a gene: 8. Germline CDR1 MDHEN, CDR2 SYDVKM. The CDR3 DNA follows: TGTGCCAGCAGCGACCACGGGACAGGGGTCTACGAGCAGTACTTC. It translates to CASSDHGTGVYEQYF.

This clone was found once. The chain is built from TRBV28 and TRBJ2-1; 11 bases agree with TRBD2. The V segment lost 4 bases and the J segment 6 bases; nucleotides outside the gene matches: 2. This CDR3 has 14 residues. Germline CDR1 is MDHEN and CDR2 is SYDVKM. CDR3 nucleotides: TGTGCCAGCAGTTCCGGGACTAGCGGCAATGAGCAGTTCTTC. This translates into CASSSGTSGNEQFF. Looking up the rest from reference TRBV28 and TRBJ2-1 gives the full variable domain: DVKVTQSSRYLVKRTGEKVFLECVQDMDHENMFWYRQDPGLGLRLIYFSYDVKMKEKGDIPEGYSVSREKKERFSLILESASTNQTSMYLCASSSGTSGNEQFFGPGTRLTVL.

V gene TRBV4-1 combines with J gene TRBJ1-1; 7 bases fit TRBD1. The CDR3 is 16 amino acids. V was pared by 1 base and J by 1 base, with 6 bases of the junction left unmatched. The V gene's germline CDR1 is MGHRA and CDR2 YSYEKL. DNA of the CDR3: TGCGCCAGCAGCCAAGTCGTCGGGACAGAGAACACTGAAGCTTTCTTT. This translates into CASSQVVGTENTEAFF.